One sample yielded the 30 T cell receptor beta chains listed below, sequenced in a study of OX40 agonist ivuxolimab in advanced cancers. The library was built by means of the immunoSEQ multiplex PCR assay. Not all clones reach the TCRdb copy of this immuneACCESS table, which keeps in-frame sequences only. Checked studies attribute under half of the gap to unresolved V genes and leave the rest unexplained. Within this sample are roughly 90,000 clones, with about 90% of them counted one time only. Together, the top ten hold about 8.7% of the sample. This specimen consisted of CD4+ or CD8+ T cells sorted from blood, obtained in a trial of the OX40 agonist ivuxolimab. The source is an adult with an advanced solid tumor such as melanoma, head and neck, liver or kidney cancer.

The V call is TRBV19, the J call TRBJ2-3; 9 nucleotides match TRBD2. The trim removed 4 bases at V and 2 bases at J, leaving 10 bases unmatched. The germline V gene has CDR1 LNHDA and CDR2 SQIVND (reference sequence). The CDR3 totals 17 residues. The CDR3 protein is CASSTFLREGLTDTQYF. CDR3 sequence (DNA): TGTGCCAGTAGTACCTTCCTGCGGGAGGGACTCACAGATACGCAGTATTTT. Complete variable domain (other parts from reference TRBV19 and TRBJ2-3): DGGITQSPKYLFRKEGQNVTLSCEQNLNHDAMYWYRQDPGQGLRLIYYSQIVNDFQKGDIAEGYSVSREKKESFPLTVTSAQKNPTAFYLCASSTFLREGLTDTQYFGPGTRLTVL.

This clone was counted once. One end of the junction is discordant with germline, which a read error may explain. The V call is TRBV23-1, the J call TRBJ2-7; 8 bases map to TRBD1. TRBV23-1 is annotated as an ORF whose role is uncertain. The CDR3 extends over 14 amino acids. The CDR3 here is CASSQPSSGTGLWF. The CDR3, as DNA: TGCGCCAGCAGTCAACCCTCTTCCGGGACAGGCCTCTGGTTC.

The J gene is TRBJ1-1, the V gene TRBV6-6; no clear D gene. Germline V gives CDR1 MNHNY, CDR2 SVGAGI (reference sequence). The CDR3 length is 13 residues. The ends were cut back, 3 bases at V and 5 bases at J, with 10 bases in the middle. CDR3 DNA: TGTGCCAGCAGTTATCTTGGGGAAACTGAAGCTTTCTTT. It yields the protein CASSYLGETEAFF.

This rearrangement joins TRBV30 to TRBJ1-2; 9 bases agree with TRBD1. The J segment lost 7 bases and the V segment lost 1 base, leaving 4 bases of the junction unmatched. Germline CDR1 reads GTSNPN; CDR2 reads SVGIG (reference sequence). The CDR3 consists of 13 residues. DNA for the CDR3: TGTGCCTGGAGTGGGACAGGGGTCGGTGGCTACACCTTC. This sequence encodes CAWSGTGVGGYTF.

The J gene is TRBJ1-2, the V gene TRBV6-6; no definite D call. Deletions cut 6 bases from V and 7 bases from J, with 12 bases between. The CDR3 runs to 12 residues. Germline V gives CDR1 MNHNY, CDR2 SVGAGI (reference sequence). The CDR3 loop reads CASRFDEVGYTF. CDR3 nucleotides: TGTGCCAGCAGATTCGACGAGGTTGGCTACACCTTC.

The chain couples TRBV19 to TRBJ2-1; TRBD2 agrees at 7 bases. Germline V CDR1 and CDR2: LNHDA, SQIVND (reference sequence). The CDR3 totals 15 residues. The V and J ends lost 11 bases and 0 bases, in that order; junction bases with no gene match: 10. The CDR3 region is CASTGRESSYNEQFF. In DNA, the CDR3 is TGTGCCTCCACTGGGCGGGAGAGCTCCTACAATGAGCAGTTCTTC.

The CDR3 here is CASSSHSGSTYEQYF. The CDR3 DNA reads TGTGCCAGCAGTTCCCATAGCGGGAGTACCTACGAGCAGTACTTC. This sequence joins TRBV28 and TRBJ2-7, with TRBD2 matching 9 bases. CDR3 length: 15 amino acids. The V gene's germline CDR1 is MDHEN and CDR2 SYDVKM. J lost 2 bases, V lost 4 bases, and 6 bases had no gene match.

This chain joins TRBV4-2 and TRBJ2-1, with D hard to call. This CDR3 spans 11 amino acids. The germline V gene encodes CDR1 LGHNA and CDR2 YNFKEQ. V was clipped by 5 bases and J by 6 bases, with 5 bases between them. The CDR3 loop is CASSKTNEQFF. In DNA form, the CDR3 reads TGTGCCAGCAGCAAGACCAATGAGCAGTTCTTC.

V gene TRBV2 combines with J gene TRBJ2-2; the D gene is possibly TRBD1 (6 bases). This CDR3 contains 14 residues. Per the germline V gene, CDR1 is SNHLY and CDR2 is FYNNEI. V shed 5 bases and J shed 1 base, with 8 bases lying between them. Here the CDR3 DNA reads TGTGCCAGCAGTTTGACAGGGAACACCGGGGAGCTGTTTTTT. This translates into CASSLTGNTGELFF.

The chain has TRBV7-9 and TRBJ2-5; possibly TRBD1 or TRBD2 for D (5 bases each). CDR1 is SEHNR and CDR2 is FQNEAQ in the germline V gene (reference sequence). Trimming cost V 5 bases and J 1 base, with 14 bases left between them. This CDR3 is built from 15 residues. The CDR3 sequence: CASSRWDGTQETQYF. CDR3 coding DNA: TGTGCCAGCAGCCGATGGGACGGTACCCAAGAGACCCAGTACTTC.

V is TRBV29-1 and J is TRBJ2-1; 12 nucleotides agree with TRBD2. Losses at the gene ends were 5 bases for V and 13 bases for J; bases not matched to a gene: 3. Germline assignment: CDR1 SQVTM and CDR2 ANQGSEA. The CDR3 contains 11 residues. CDR3: CSVTTSGSQFF. The CDR3 coding sequence is TGCAGCGTTACGACTAGCGGGAGTCAGTTCTTC.

V and J are TRBV6-6 and TRBJ2-1; D remains unclear. Germline CDR1 MNHNY, CDR2 SVGAGI (reference sequence). V was trimmed by 10 bases and J by 3 bases, leaving 10 bases between them. There are 12 residues in the CDR3. In DNA, the CDR3 is TGTGCCACCCGGAGCGTCTACAATGAGCAGTTCTTC. Protein product: CATRSVYNEQFF.

This clone was picked up one time. J is TRBJ2-7 and V is TRBV13; the match to TRBD2 covers 7 bases. CDR3 length equals 17 residues. The V and J ends lost 4 bases and 2 bases, in that order; junction bases with no gene match: 14. The germline gives CDR1 PRHDT, CDR2 FYEKMQ (reference sequence). CDR3 DNA: TGTGCCAGCAGCTCCTTTCGTGCAAGCGGGGAAACCTACGAGCAGTACTTC. Translated: CASSSFRASGETYEQYF.

The chain uses TRBV30 and TRBJ2-7; D is possibly TRBD1 or TRBD2 (5 bases each). This CDR3 has 13 amino acids. Germline V gene data show CDR1 as GTSNPN and CDR2 as SVGIG (reference sequence). Trimming took 1 base from V and 3 from J, leaving 10 bases between them. CDR3 in amino acids: CAWSDGTLYEQYF. The CDR3 nucleotides are TGTGCCTGGAGTGATGGGACCCTCTACGAGCAGTACTTC. Supplemented by reference TRBV30 and TRBJ2-7, the full variable domain reads SQTIHQWPATLVQPVGSPLSLECTVEGTSNPNLYWYRQAAGRGLQLLFYSVGIGQISSEVPQNLSASRPQDRQFILSSKKLLLSDSGFYLCAWSDGTLYEQYFGPGTRLTVT.

This clone was seen a handful of times. This chain connects TRBV5-1 to TRBJ2-7; D is unresolved. V was clipped by 4 bases and J by 5 bases, with 13 bases between them. This CDR3 region has 13 residues. The germline gives CDR1 SGHRS, CDR2 YFSETQ. The CDR3 reads CASSHDYLDEQYF. The CDR3 DNA is TGCGCCAGCAGCCACGATTACCTAGACGAGCAGTACTTC.

The chain recombines TRBV7-9 with TRBJ1-1; D not certain. V lost 9 bases, J lost 0 bases, and 5 bases lay in between. This CDR3 region has 11 residues. Per germline, CDR1 SEHNR and CDR2 FQNEAQ (reference sequence). CDR3 DNA sequence: TGTGCCAGTGTGATGAACACTGAAGCTTTCTTT. Its protein product is CASVMNTEAFF.

In this sample, this clone turned up once. The V gene is TRBV7-9, the J gene TRBJ2-3, with TRBD2 identical over 10 bases. The CDR3 covers 17 residues. V dropped 7 bases and J dropped 1; count of bases not matched to a gene: 11. Germline loops: CDR1 SEHNR, CDR2 FQNEAQ (reference sequence). The CDR3 coding sequence is TGTGCCAGCACCTCGGTGCTAGCGGGAGACGGCACAGATACGCAGTATTTT. It translates to CASTSVLAGDGTDTQYF.

This clone was found once. The chain joins TRBV28 to TRBJ1-1, with D unclear. This CDR3 is built from 14 residues. The germline V gene encodes CDR1 MDHEN and CDR2 SYDVKM. The germline V and J ends were trimmed by 6 bases and 0 bases, with 11 bases remaining between them. The CDR3 loop reads CASSQDPLNTEAFF. In DNA, the CDR3 is TGTGCCAGCAGCCAAGATCCTTTGAACACTGAAGCTTTCTTT.

Remarks on this clone: The sample holds other DNA sequences that translate to the same CDR3. V usage is TRBV27 and J usage is TRBJ2-1; unclear D gene. V dropped 5 bases and J dropped 7 bases, with 12 bases sitting between them. The CDR3 sequence is 13 residues long. Per germline, CDR1 MNHEY and CDR2 SMNVEV (reference sequence). The CDR3 sequence: CASSPRLANEQFF. CDR3 sequence (DNA): TGTGCCAGCAGTCCCCGACTTGCAAATGAGCAGTTCTTC.

This rearrangement joins TRBV27 to TRBJ2-1, with D unresolved. Trimming left V 5 bases short and J 5 bases short, with 4 bases between. Germline loops: CDR1 MNHEY, CDR2 SMNVEV (reference sequence). CDR3 size: 11 residues. The CDR3 nucleotides are TGTGCCAGCAGTCAACACAATGAGCAGTTCTTC. Translation gives CASSQHNEQFF.

The V call is TRBV6-5, the J call TRBJ1-5; D not resolved. Trimming removed 7 bases from V and 2 bases from J, with 12 bases in between. This CDR3 has 14 residues. The germline gives CDR1 MNHEY, CDR2 SVGAGI. The CDR3 loop is CASKREVGNQPQHF. For the CDR3, the DNA is TGTGCCAGCAAGAGGGAAGTAGGCAATCAGCCCCAGCATTTT.

J is TRBJ2-1 and V is TRBV4-2; TRBD2 matches at 10 bases. Germline-derived CDR1 and CDR2 are LGHNA and YNFKEQ. Trimming cost V 0 bases and J 4 bases; bases outside gene matches: 6. The CDR3 is 17 amino acids. The CDR3 sequence: CASSQESPGLAYNEQFF. CDR3 coding DNA: TGTGCCAGCAGCCAAGAGTCCCCGGGACTAGCGTACAATGAGCAGTTCTTC.

Regarding this clone: The sample holds other DNA sequences that translate to the same CDR3. The chain is built from TRBV9 and TRBJ1-1; D is uncertain. This CDR3 has 13 residues. Germline loops: CDR1 SGDLS, CDR2 YYNGEE. The V end lost 0 bases, the J end lost 5 bases, and 8 bases lay between the germline ends. This chain's CDR3 is CASSVDRVTEAFF. CDR3 coding DNA: TGTGCCAGCAGCGTAGATCGGGTAACTGAAGCTTTCTTT.

The genes are TRBV29-1 and TRBJ2-2; D gene ambiguous. The CDR3 sequence is 12 residues long. V gave up 1 base and J gave up 8 bases, with 8 bases separating them. Germline V gives CDR1 SQVTM, CDR2 ANQGSEA. The CDR3 coding sequence is TGCAGCGTTGAAGGGGGTGTTGGGGAGCTGTTTTTT. This sequence encodes CSVEGGVGELFF.

The chain uses TRBV4-1 and TRBJ1-6; D is undetermined. V was shortened by 0 bases and J by 9 bases, with 12 bases between the two germline ends. Germline CDR1 and CDR2: MGHRA and YSYEKL. The CDR3 runs to 15 residues. DNA for the CDR3: TGCGCCAGCAGCCAAGAACTGGGTAGTCGTTCACCCCTCCACTTT. Protein: CASSQELGSRSPLHF.

J is TRBJ1-2 and V is TRBV6-1; 8 bases align to TRBD1. The J segment lost 8 bases and the V segment lost 8 bases, leaving 10 bases of the junction unmatched. CDR3 size: 13 residues. From germline, CDR1 is MNHNS and CDR2 SASEGT. CDR3 nucleotide sequence: TGTGCCAGCTACTCAGGGGGCGCCAGGGGCTACACCTTC. This encodes CASYSGGARGYTF.

V is TRBV6-6 and J is TRBJ2-7; tentative D call: TRBD1 (5 bases). The CDR3 is 13 amino acids. The V and J ends lost 8 bases and 5 bases respectively, with 16 bases between them. Germline CDR1 MNHNY, CDR2 SVGAGI (reference sequence). Here the CDR3 reads CASQGSTWDEQYF. The CDR3 DNA is TGTGCCAGCCAGGGCTCAACCTGGGACGAGCAGTACTTC.

The chain combines TRBV13 with TRBJ2-7; 10 positions agree with TRBD2. Germline V gene data show CDR1 as PRHDT and CDR2 as FYEKMQ (reference sequence). The CDR3 covers 14 residues. V gave up 3 bases and J gave up 5 bases; unmatched junction bases: 4. The CDR3 sequence: CASSLGLATDEQYF. Written as DNA, the CDR3 is TGTGCCAGCAGCTTGGGACTAGCGACAGACGAGCAGTACTTC.

This clone was detected only a few times. The chain joins TRBV19 to TRBJ2-1; TRBD2 matches 8 bases. Trimming cost V 8 bases and J 2 bases; bases outside gene matches: 14. The germline gives CDR1 LNHDA, CDR2 SQIVND (reference sequence). The CDR3 spans 17 residues. The CDR3 region is CASAYRGGGLAYNEQFF. CDR3 sequence (DNA): TGTGCCAGTGCCTACCGGGGGGGCGGACTAGCCTACAATGAGCAGTTCTTC.

The chain is built from TRBV6-6 and TRBJ2-7, with a tentative D call TRBD2 (7 bases). The CDR3 spans 16 residues. Trimming cost V 6 bases and J 1 base, with 19 bases left between them. Germline V CDR1 and CDR2: MNHNY, SVGAGI (reference sequence). CDR3 nucleotides: TGTGCCAGCAGACCCTGGGGGCGGGAGATTTCCTACGAGCAGTACTTC. Translation: CASRPWGREISYEQYF.